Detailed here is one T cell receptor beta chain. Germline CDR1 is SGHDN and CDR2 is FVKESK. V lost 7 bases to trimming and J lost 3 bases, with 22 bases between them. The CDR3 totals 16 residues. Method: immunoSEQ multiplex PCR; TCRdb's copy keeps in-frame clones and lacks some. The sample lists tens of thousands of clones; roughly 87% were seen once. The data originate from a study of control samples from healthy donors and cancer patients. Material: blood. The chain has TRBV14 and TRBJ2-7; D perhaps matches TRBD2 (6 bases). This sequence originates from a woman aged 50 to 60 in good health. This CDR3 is CASNQFSGSLDYEQYF. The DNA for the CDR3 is TGTGCCAGCAACCAGTTTAGCGGATCCCTAGACTACGAGCAGTACTTC. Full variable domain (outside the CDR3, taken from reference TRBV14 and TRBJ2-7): EAGVTQFPSHSVIEKGQTVTLRCDPISGHDNLYWYRRVMGKEIKFLLHFVKESKQDESGMPNNRFLAERTGGTYSTLKVQPAELEDSGVYFCASNQFSGSLDYEQYFGPGTRLTVT.